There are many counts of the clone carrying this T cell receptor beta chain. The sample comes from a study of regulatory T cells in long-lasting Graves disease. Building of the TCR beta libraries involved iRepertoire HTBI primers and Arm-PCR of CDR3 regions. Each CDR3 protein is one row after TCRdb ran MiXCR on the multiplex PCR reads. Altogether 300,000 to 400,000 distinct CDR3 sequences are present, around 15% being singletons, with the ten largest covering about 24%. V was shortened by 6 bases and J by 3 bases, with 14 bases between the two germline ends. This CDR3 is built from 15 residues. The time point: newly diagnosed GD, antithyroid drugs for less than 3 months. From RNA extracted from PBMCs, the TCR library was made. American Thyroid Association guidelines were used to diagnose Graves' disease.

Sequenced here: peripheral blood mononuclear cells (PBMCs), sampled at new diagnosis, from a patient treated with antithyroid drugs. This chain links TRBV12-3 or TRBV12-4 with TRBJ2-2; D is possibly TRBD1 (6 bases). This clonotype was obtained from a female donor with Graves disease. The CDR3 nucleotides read TGTGCCAGCAGACCCACAGGGTTGCACACCGGGGAGCTGTTTTTT. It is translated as CASRPTGLHTGELFF.